The present T cell receptor beta chain was sequenced within a study of beta chain features in type 1 diabetes. The study's findings and limits: For patients and controls alike, PCR might favor shorter templates to the same degree. Moderate yet significant TCRB CDR3 shortening was seen in Type 1 diabetes patients in all four CD4+ subsets.

CDR3 size: 15 residues. With 1 base removed from V and 4 bases from J, the gap between germline ends came to 14 bases. Germline CDR1 and CDR2: SQVTM and ANQGSEA. This clone was detected only a few times. The antigen remains undetermined. Reverse transcribing all isolated RNA meant expressed TCRB transcripts were sequenced. The average read count of naive, central memory and regulatory T cell samples was approximately 3.9 million. This table comes from immunoSEQ multiplex PCR, and its TCRdb copy is limited to in-frame clones, with some not included. The repertoire holds 630,000 or so clones, with around an eighth as singletons.

This sequence originates from a man aged 18 to 29 with type 1 diabetes. The sample consisted of naive CD4+ T cells from blood. The chain combines TRBV29-1 with TRBJ1-3; D ambiguous. This CDR3 reads CSVEVRGRVGNTIYF. CDR3 in DNA: TGCAGCGTTGAAGTAAGAGGACGTGTAGGAAACACCATATATTTT.